One sample yielded the 9 T cell receptor beta chains listed below, sequenced in a study of T cells after yellow fever vaccination. TCRdb re-called the 5' RACE reads with MiXCR, one entry per CDR3 protein. This sample has approximately 260,000 distinct CDR3 sequences; about 5.2% occur once, and the top ten carry under 3.5%. Specimen: CD4+ T cells sorted from PBMCs, collected on the day of the yellow fever booster vaccination. The origin of the receptors is a man younger than 30 who received the YFV17D yellow fever vaccine.

The chain uses TRBV7-2 and TRBJ2-3; D is uncertain. The CDR3 consists of 15 residues. The V and J ends lost 5 bases and 0 bases respectively, with 12 bases between them. Germline V gives CDR1 SGHTA, CDR2 FQGNSA. The CDR3 sequence: CASSPGRTSTDTQYF. CDR3 nucleotides: TGTGCCAGCAGCCCAGGACGAACTAGCACAGATACGCAGTATTTT.

In its sample, this clonotype was seen many times. V and J are TRBV29-1 and TRBJ2-7; a possible D gene is TRBD1 (6 bases). Germline CDR1 reads SQVTM; CDR2 reads ANQGSEA. This CDR3 region has 13 residues. V lost 4 bases to trimming and J lost 0 bases, with 10 bases between them. The CDR3 loop reads CSVVGTSSYEQYF. The CDR3 DNA reads TGCAGCGTTGTTGGGACATCCTCCTACGAGCAGTACTTC.

This clonotype was observed a few times. CDR3 DNA: TGTGCCAGCAGTGGGACAGGGGGGGATTCACCCCTCCACTTT. It encodes CASSGTGGDSPLHF. The chain combines TRBV6-1 with TRBJ1-6; 10 bases map to TRBD1. The CDR3 length is 14 residues. Per germline, CDR1 MNHNS and CDR2 SASEGT. Germline trimming cut 4 bases from V and 8 bases from J; bases unmatched to any gene: 2.

The V call is TRBV21-1, the J call TRBJ1-5. TRBV21-1 constitutes a pseudogene. The CDR3 runs to 17 residues. CDR3: CASPLAAGEGSNQPQHF. For the CDR3, the DNA is TGTGCCAGCCCCTTGGCGGCAGGGGAAGGCAGCAATCAGCCCCAGCATTTT.

This clonotype has only a few counts. The V call is TRBV27, the J call TRBJ2-5; D is undetermined. V lost 2 bases, J lost 7 bases, and 11 bases lay in between. Looked up from germline, CDR1 is MNHEY and CDR2 is SMNVEV (reference sequence). There are 13 residues in the CDR3. CDR3 sequence reads: CASSLEERATQYF. The CDR3 coding sequence is TGTGCCAGCAGTTTAGAAGAGCGCGCGACCCAGTACTTC.

V is TRBV20-1 and J is TRBJ1-2; TRBD1 might be the D (5 bases). The CDR3 extends over 11 amino acids. CDR1 and CDR2 (germline): DFQATT, SNEGSKA (reference sequence). V lost 7 bases, J lost 5 bases, and 11 bases lay in between. The CDR3 DNA reads TGCAGTGTCAGGGCGACATATGGCTACACCTTC. Translating it yields CSVRATYGYTF.

This chain connects TRBV20-1 to TRBJ2-6; a possible D gene is TRBD1 (5 bases). The CDR3 is made up of 16 amino acids. Germline V gives CDR1 DFQATT, CDR2 SNEGSKA (reference sequence). V was shortened by 3 bases and J by 2 bases, with 14 bases between the two germline ends. CDR3 bases: TGCAGTGCTAGGGGGCTCGGCAGTACTGGGGCCAACGTCCTGACTTTC. Translation gives CSARGLGSTGANVLTF.

The V and J genes are TRBV13 and TRBJ2-3; 7 nucleotides match TRBD2. With V trimmed by 5 bases and J by 5 bases, 13 bases remained unmatched. The CDR3 loop spans 16 amino acids. Germline assignment: CDR1 PRHDT and CDR2 FYEKMQ (reference sequence). The CDR3 sequence: CASSPLGSGALDTQYF. DNA for the CDR3: TGTGCCAGCAGCCCGCTCGGGAGCGGGGCCTTAGATACGCAGTATTTT. The variable domain in full, with the rest retrieved from reference TRBV13 and TRBJ2-3, is AAGVIQSPRHLIKEKRETATLKCYPIPRHDTVYWYQQGPGQDPQFLISFYEKMQSDKGSIPDRFSAQQFSDYHSELNMSSLELGDSALYFCASSPLGSGALDTQYFGPGTRLTVL.

J is TRBJ1-5 and V is TRBV4-1; D unclear. Trimming took off 1 base at V and 2 bases at J, with 15 bases between the two ends. The CDR3 is 17 residues long. CDR1 is MGHRA, CDR2 YSYEKL, per germline. The CDR3 coding sequence is TGCGCCAGCAGCCAAGGGGTACGCTCAGGAGGCAATCAGCCCCAGCATTTT. Protein: CASSQGVRSGGNQPQHF.